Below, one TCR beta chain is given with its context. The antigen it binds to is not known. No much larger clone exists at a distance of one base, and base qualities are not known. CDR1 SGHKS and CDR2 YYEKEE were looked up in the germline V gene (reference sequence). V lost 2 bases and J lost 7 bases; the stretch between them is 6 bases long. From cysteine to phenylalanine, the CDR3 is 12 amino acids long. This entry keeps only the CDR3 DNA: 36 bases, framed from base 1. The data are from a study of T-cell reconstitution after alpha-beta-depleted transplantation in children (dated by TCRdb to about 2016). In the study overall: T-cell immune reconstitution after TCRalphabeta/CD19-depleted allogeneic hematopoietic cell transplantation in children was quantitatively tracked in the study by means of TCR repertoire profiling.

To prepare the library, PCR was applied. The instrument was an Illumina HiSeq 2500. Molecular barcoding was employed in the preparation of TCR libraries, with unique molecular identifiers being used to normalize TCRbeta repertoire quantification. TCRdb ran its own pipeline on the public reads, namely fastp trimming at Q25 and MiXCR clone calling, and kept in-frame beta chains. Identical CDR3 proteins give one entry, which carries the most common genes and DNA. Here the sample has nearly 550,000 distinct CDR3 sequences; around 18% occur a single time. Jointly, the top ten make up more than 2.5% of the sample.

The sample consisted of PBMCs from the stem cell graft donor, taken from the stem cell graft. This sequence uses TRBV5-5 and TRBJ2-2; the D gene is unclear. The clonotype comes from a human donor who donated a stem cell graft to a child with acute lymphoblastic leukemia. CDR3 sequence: CASSFEVGELFF. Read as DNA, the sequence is TGTGCCAGCAGCTTTGAGGTCGGGGAGCTGTTTTTT.